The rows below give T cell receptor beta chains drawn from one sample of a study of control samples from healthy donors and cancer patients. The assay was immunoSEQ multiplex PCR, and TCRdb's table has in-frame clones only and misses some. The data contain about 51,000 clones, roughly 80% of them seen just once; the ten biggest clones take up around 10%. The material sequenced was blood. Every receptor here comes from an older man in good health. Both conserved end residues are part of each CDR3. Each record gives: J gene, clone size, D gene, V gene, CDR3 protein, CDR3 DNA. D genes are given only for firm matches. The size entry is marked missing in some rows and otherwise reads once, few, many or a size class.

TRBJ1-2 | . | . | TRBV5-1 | CASSFLGGSNYGYTF | TGCGCCAGCAGCTTTCTGGGGGGGAGTAACTATGGCTACACCTTC
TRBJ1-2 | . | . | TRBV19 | CASRPQGSEDRYGYTF | TGTGCCAGTAGGCCTCAGGGTTCAGAAGATCGCTATGGCTACACCTTC
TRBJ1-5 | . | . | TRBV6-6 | CASSLEDYGYNQPQHF | TGTGCCAGCAGCCTCGAAGATTATGGGTACAATCAGCCCCAGCATTTT
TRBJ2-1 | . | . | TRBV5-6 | CASSSSGIGEQFF | TGTGCCAGCAGCTCTTCGGGGATAGGTGAGCAGTTCTTC
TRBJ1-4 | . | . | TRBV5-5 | CASSLRGDTKLFF | TGTGCCAGCAGCTTGCGTGGCGACACGAAACTGTTTTTT
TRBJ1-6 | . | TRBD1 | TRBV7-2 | CASSLGQGGNSPLHF | TGTGCCAGCAGCTTAGGCCAGGGGGGTAATTCACCCCTCCACTTT
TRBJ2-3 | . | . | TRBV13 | CASSLERKRELSRSTDTQYF | TGTGCCAGCAGCTTAGAAAGGAAACGGGAGCTTAGCCGTAGCACAGATACGCAGTATTTT
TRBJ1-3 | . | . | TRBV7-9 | CASRTVSSGNTIYF | TGTGCCAGCAGGACTGTAAGCTCTGGAAACACCATATATTTT
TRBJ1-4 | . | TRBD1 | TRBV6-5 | CASSPTGERLFF | TGTGCCAGCAGCCCGACAGGGGAGAGACTGTTTTTT
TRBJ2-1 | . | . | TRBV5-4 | CASSLIGRNEQFF | TGTGCCAGCAGTTTGATTGGCCGAAATGAGCAGTTCTTC
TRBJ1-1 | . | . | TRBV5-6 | CASSLIGAGTEAFF | TGTGCCAGCAGCTTGATAGGGGCAGGGACTGAAGCTTTCTTT
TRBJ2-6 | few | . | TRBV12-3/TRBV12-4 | CASATPTSNVLTF | TGTGCCAGCGCAACCCCTACGAGCAACGTCCTGACTTTC
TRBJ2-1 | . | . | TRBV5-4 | CASRSGSGLSYNEQFF | TGTGCCAGCAGGTCGGGTAGTGGACTCTCCTACAATGAGCAGTTCTTC
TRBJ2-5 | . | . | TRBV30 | CAWSVHYRGQTNQETQYF | TGTGCCTGGAGTGTACATTATCGAGGGCAAACCAATCAAGAGACCCAGTACTTC
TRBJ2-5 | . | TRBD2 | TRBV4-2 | CASSRSGGGETQYF | TGTGCCAGCAGCCGTAGCGGGGGGGGTGAGACCCAGTACTTC
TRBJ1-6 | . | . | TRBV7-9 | CASSDVRDSPLHF | TGTGCCAGCAGCGATGTCCGGGATTCACCCCTCCACTTT
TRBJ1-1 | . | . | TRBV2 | CASSEGLTEAFF | TGTGCCAGCAGTGAAGGACTCACTGAAGCTTTCTTT
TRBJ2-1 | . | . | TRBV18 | CASSPLTAGSSYNEQFF | TGTGCCAGCTCACCACTCACCGCGGGGAGCTCCTACAATGAGCAGTTCTTC
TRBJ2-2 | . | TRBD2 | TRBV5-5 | CASSPTSGRANTGELFF | TGTGCCAGCAGTCCAACTAGCGGCAGAGCGAACACCGGGGAGCTGTTTTTT
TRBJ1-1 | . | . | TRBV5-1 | CASSFRDQGTEAFF | TGCGCCAGCAGCTTTAGGGACCAGGGGACTGAAGCTTTCTTT
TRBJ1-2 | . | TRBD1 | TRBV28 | CASSLPGGDGYTF | TGTGCCAGCAGTTTACCAGGGGGAGACGGCTACACCTTC
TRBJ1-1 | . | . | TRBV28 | CASSLHPGAGDTEAFF | TGTGCCAGCAGTTTGCATCCGGGGGCTGGGGACACTGAAGCTTTCTTT